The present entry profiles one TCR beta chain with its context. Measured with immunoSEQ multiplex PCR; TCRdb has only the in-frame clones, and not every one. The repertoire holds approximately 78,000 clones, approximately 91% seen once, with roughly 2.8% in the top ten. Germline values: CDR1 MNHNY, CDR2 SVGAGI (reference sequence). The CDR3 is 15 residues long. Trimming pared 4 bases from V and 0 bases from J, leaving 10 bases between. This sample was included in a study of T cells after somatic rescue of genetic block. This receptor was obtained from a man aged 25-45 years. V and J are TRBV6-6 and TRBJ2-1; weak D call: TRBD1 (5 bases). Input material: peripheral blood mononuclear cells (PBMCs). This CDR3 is CASSWGTSSYNEQFF. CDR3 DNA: TGTGCCAGCAGTTGGGGCACCAGCTCCTACAATGAGCAGTTCTTC.